Listed below are T cell receptor beta chains from one sample, sequenced in a study of cytomegalovirus exposure and HLA in healthy donors. Sequenced by immunoSEQ multiplex PCR; TCRdb stores in-frame clones only, minus some. Of some 180,000 clones listed, more than 75% are singletons. The sequenced sample consisted of PBMCs. These receptors were collected from a young man in good health and CMV-seropositive. CDR3s include the opening cysteine and the closing phenylalanine or tryptophan. The order of the fields is V gene, D gene, J gene, clone size, CDR3 length, CDR3 DNA, CDR3 protein. The D gene is left open where the match is weak. Rows give clone size only sometimes, using once, few, many, or a class for an expanded clone.

v_call: TRBV2
d_call: TRBD1
j_call: TRBJ2-7
clone_size: -
cdr3_length: 13
cdr3_nt: TGTGCCAGCAGTGGGGGACAGGTCTACGAGCAGTACTTC
cdr3_aa: CASSGGQVYEQYF

v_call: TRBV2
d_call: -
j_call: TRBJ2-1
clone_size: -
cdr3_length: 14
cdr3_nt: TGTGCCAGCAGTCTCGGGACGGTATACAATGAGCAGTTCTTC
cdr3_aa: CASSLGTVYNEQFF

v_call: TRBV7-9
d_call: -
j_call: TRBJ1-6
clone_size: few
cdr3_length: 14
cdr3_nt: TGTGCCAGCAGCTGGCGGGACCATAATTCACCCCTCCACTTT
cdr3_aa: CASSWRDHNSPLHF

v_call: TRBV27
d_call: TRBD2
j_call: TRBJ2-7
clone_size: -
cdr3_length: 16
cdr3_nt: TGTGCCACCCAGGTGGTGGCGGGGGAGAGCTCCTACGAGCAGTACTTC
cdr3_aa: CATQVVAGESSYEQYF

v_call: TRBV30
d_call: -
j_call: TRBJ2-7
clone_size: -
cdr3_length: 17
cdr3_nt: TGTGCCTGGAGTGTTAGGAACCCACAGGTTGCATCCTACGAGCAGTACTTC
cdr3_aa: CAWSVRNPQVASYEQYF

v_call: TRBV5-6
d_call: -
j_call: TRBJ1-1
clone_size: -
cdr3_length: 13
cdr3_nt: TGTGCCAGCAGCCCAGGGCTAAACACTGAAGCTTTCTTT
cdr3_aa: CASSPGLNTEAFF

v_call: TRBV11-3
d_call: -
j_call: TRBJ1-2
clone_size: -
cdr3_length: 14
cdr3_nt: TGTGCCAGCAGCTCCTCAGGACTTAACTATGGCTACACCTTC
cdr3_aa: CASSSSGLNYGYTF

v_call: TRBV7-9
d_call: -
j_call: TRBJ2-3
clone_size: -
cdr3_length: 12
cdr3_nt: TGTGCCAGCAGCTTTAGTAGGGATACGCAGTATTTT
cdr3_aa: CASSFSRDTQYF

v_call: TRBV20-1
d_call: -
j_call: TRBJ1-1
clone_size: -
cdr3_length: 11
cdr3_nt: TGCAGTGCTAGATCCTACACTGAAGCTTTCTTT
cdr3_aa: CSARSYTEAFF

v_call: TRBV7-3
d_call: -
j_call: TRBJ1-1
clone_size: -
cdr3_length: 13
cdr3_nt: TGTGCCAGCAGCTTACAGGGTCCAGCTGAAGCTTTCTTT
cdr3_aa: CASSLQGPAEAFF

v_call: TRBV4-1
d_call: -
j_call: TRBJ2-5
clone_size: -
cdr3_length: 15
cdr3_nt: TGCGCCAGCAGCCAAGGTTGGCTGACCCAAGAGACCCAGTACTTC
cdr3_aa: CASSQGWLTQETQYF

v_call: TRBV28
d_call: TRBD1
j_call: TRBJ1-5
clone_size: once
cdr3_length: 15
cdr3_nt: TGTGCCAGCAGTTTAGCGGGACAGGGTCGTCAGCCCCAGCATTTT
cdr3_aa: CASSLAGQGRQPQHF

v_call: TRBV19
d_call: TRBD1
j_call: TRBJ1-1
clone_size: -
cdr3_length: 13
cdr3_nt: TGTGCCAGTACCCCCAGGGGGAGGACTGAAGCTTTCTTT
cdr3_aa: CASTPRGRTEAFF

v_call: TRBV11-3
d_call: TRBD1
j_call: TRBJ1-1
clone_size: -
cdr3_length: 15
cdr3_nt: TGTGCCAGCAGCCCCCGGGGACAGGAGAACACTGAAGCTTTCTTT
cdr3_aa: CASSPRGQENTEAFF

v_call: TRBV4-3
d_call: TRBD1
j_call: TRBJ1-1
clone_size: -
cdr3_length: 16
cdr3_nt: TGCGCCAGCAGCCAAAATCACGTGACAGGGGGGGAAGAAGCTTTCTTT
cdr3_aa: CASSQNHVTGGEEAFF

v_call: TRBV11-2
d_call: -
j_call: TRBJ1-2
clone_size: -
cdr3_length: 13
cdr3_nt: TGTGCCAGCAGCTTAGATTGGATAAATGGCTACACCTTC
cdr3_aa: CASSLDWINGYTF

v_call: TRBV19
d_call: -
j_call: TRBJ2-5
clone_size: -
cdr3_length: 13
cdr3_nt: TGTGCCAGCGATCGGGGGACCAAGGAGACCCAGTACTTC
cdr3_aa: CASDRGTKETQYF

v_call: TRBV14
d_call: TRBD1
j_call: TRBJ2-7
clone_size: -
cdr3_length: 13
cdr3_nt: TGTGCCAGGCGCGGGGACAGGGGGCGCGAGCAGTACTTC
cdr3_aa: CARRGDRGREQYF

v_call: TRBV4-3
d_call: TRBD2
j_call: TRBJ2-5
clone_size: -
cdr3_length: 14
cdr3_nt: TGCGCCAGCAGCCAGCCGGGACTAGAGGAGACCCAGTACTTC
cdr3_aa: CASSQPGLEETQYF

v_call: TRBV6-4
d_call: TRBD2
j_call: TRBJ2-3
clone_size: once
cdr3_length: 15
cdr3_nt: TGTGCCAGCAGTGAGGGCGGGAGGGTCACAGATACGCAGTATTTT
cdr3_aa: CASSEGGRVTDTQYF

v_call: TRBV7-2
d_call: -
j_call: TRBJ1-6
clone_size: -
cdr3_length: 14
cdr3_nt: TGTGCCAGCAGCCAAGACGGTTATAATTCACCCCTCCACTTT
cdr3_aa: CASSQDGYNSPLHF

v_call: TRBV19
d_call: TRBD1
j_call: TRBJ2-7
clone_size: -
cdr3_length: 14
cdr3_nt: TGTGCCTCCTGCGGACAGGTCGGACGGTCCGAGCAGTACTTC
cdr3_aa: CASCGQVGRSEQYF

v_call: TRBV4-1
d_call: TRBD1
j_call: TRBJ2-7
clone_size: -
cdr3_length: 14
cdr3_nt: TGCGCCAGCAGCCCTGGACAGGGGGGCTACGAGCAGTACTTC
cdr3_aa: CASSPGQGGYEQYF

v_call: TRBV5-1
d_call: TRBD2
j_call: TRBJ2-1
clone_size: -
cdr3_length: 16
cdr3_nt: TGCGCCAGCAGCTTGCCTAGCGGGGGGGGAAACAATGAGCAGTTCTTC
cdr3_aa: CASSLPSGGGNNEQFF

v_call: TRBV28
d_call: -
j_call: TRBJ1-1
clone_size: -
cdr3_length: 13
cdr3_nt: TGTGCCAGCAGGGGGACTCTGGACACTGAAGCTTTCTTT
cdr3_aa: CASRGTLDTEAFF

v_call: TRBV11-3
d_call: -
j_call: TRBJ1-1
clone_size: -
cdr3_length: 12
cdr3_nt: TGTGCCAGCAGCTTAGAAGGCCCTGAAGCTTTCTTT
cdr3_aa: CASSLEGPEAFF

v_call: TRBV18
d_call: TRBD2
j_call: TRBJ2-1
clone_size: -
cdr3_length: 16
cdr3_nt: TGTGCCAGCTCACCACCGCGTTCGGGGGGATTAAATGAGCAGTTCTTC
cdr3_aa: CASSPPRSGGLNEQFF

v_call: TRBV2
d_call: TRBD2
j_call: TRBJ2-1
clone_size: -
cdr3_length: 14
cdr3_nt: TGTGCCAGTCGCGGTAGCGGGGCCTACAATGAGCAGTTCTTC
cdr3_aa: CASRGSGAYNEQFF

v_call: TRBV5-1
d_call: TRBD2
j_call: TRBJ2-3
clone_size: -
cdr3_length: 15
cdr3_nt: TGCGCCAGCAGCCCTACTAGCGGAACCACAGATACGCAGTATTTT
cdr3_aa: CASSPTSGTTDTQYF

v_call: TRBV30
d_call: -
j_call: TRBJ1-6
clone_size: -
cdr3_length: 13
cdr3_nt: TGTGCCTGGAGCGCCAGGGAGGATTCACCCCTCCACTTT
cdr3_aa: CAWSAREDSPLHF

v_call: TRBV11-2
d_call: -
j_call: TRBJ1-2
clone_size: -
cdr3_length: 13
cdr3_nt: TGTGCCAGCAGCTTAGGGGGTGTCTATGGCTACACCTTC
cdr3_aa: CASSLGGVYGYTF

v_call: TRBV19
d_call: -
j_call: TRBJ1-2
clone_size: -
cdr3_length: 15
cdr3_nt: TGTGCCAGTAGGAAGGAGGAGGTCCGGAGCTATGGCTACACCTTC
cdr3_aa: CASRKEEVRSYGYTF

v_call: TRBV28
d_call: -
j_call: TRBJ1-5
clone_size: -
cdr3_length: 16
cdr3_nt: TGTGCCAGCAGTTTTTCGAGGCAGGATAGCAATCAGCCCCAGCATTTT
cdr3_aa: CASSFSRQDSNQPQHF

v_call: TRBV7-9
d_call: -
j_call: TRBJ2-3
clone_size: -
cdr3_length: 15
cdr3_nt: TGTGCCAGCAGCTTAGGTGAGACACCCACAGATACGCAGTATTTT
cdr3_aa: CASSLGETPTDTQYF

v_call: TRBV4-1
d_call: TRBD2
j_call: TRBJ2-5
clone_size: -
cdr3_length: 17
cdr3_nt: TGCGCCAGCAGCCAATTGACTAGCGGGAGGGATGGGGAGACCCAGTACTTC
cdr3_aa: CASSQLTSGRDGETQYF

v_call: TRBV4-3
d_call: -
j_call: TRBJ1-5
clone_size: -
cdr3_length: 14
cdr3_nt: TGCGCCAGCAGCCAAGATTTGGGGAATCAGCCCCAGCATTTT
cdr3_aa: CASSQDLGNQPQHF

v_call: TRBV4-1
d_call: -
j_call: TRBJ2-7
clone_size: -
cdr3_length: 15
cdr3_nt: TGCGCCAGCAGCCACCCCCCCCGGCGTCCGGGCGAGCAGTACTTC
cdr3_aa: CASSHPPRRPGEQYF

v_call: TRBV18
d_call: TRBD1
j_call: TRBJ2-7
clone_size: -
cdr3_length: 15
cdr3_nt: TGTGCCAGCTCACCACTAGGACAGGGTACCTACGAGCAGTACTTC
cdr3_aa: CASSPLGQGTYEQYF

v_call: TRBV18
d_call: TRBD1
j_call: TRBJ1-2
clone_size: -
cdr3_length: 17
cdr3_nt: TGTGCCAGCTCACCCCTAGGACAGGGGGTGGCTACTTACGGCTACACCTTC
cdr3_aa: CASSPLGQGVATYGYTF

v_call: TRBV4-1
d_call: -
j_call: TRBJ1-2
clone_size: -
cdr3_length: 15
cdr3_nt: TGCGCCAGCAGCCCCCAGGGAGGCCAGCACTATGGCTACACCTTC
cdr3_aa: CASSPQGGQHYGYTF

v_call: TRBV10-1
d_call: -
j_call: TRBJ2-5
clone_size: once
cdr3_length: 15
cdr3_nt: TGCGCCAGCAGTGATCCCTCCGGGAGTGGAGAGACCCAGTACTTC
cdr3_aa: CASSDPSGSGETQYF

v_call: TRBV6-5
d_call: -
j_call: TRBJ2-1
clone_size: -
cdr3_length: 14
cdr3_nt: TGTGCCAGCAGTTACTCGTGGGGAGGCAATGAGCAGTTCTTC
cdr3_aa: CASSYSWGGNEQFF

v_call: TRBV2
d_call: TRBD1
j_call: TRBJ2-3
clone_size: -
cdr3_length: 14
cdr3_nt: TGTGCCAGCAGTGGACAGGGGCGCGACGATACGCAGTATTTT
cdr3_aa: CASSGQGRDDTQYF

v_call: TRBV28
d_call: -
j_call: TRBJ1-2
clone_size: -
cdr3_length: 15
cdr3_nt: TGTGCCAGCGGCCCGGCGGGGGGGCGGGTCTATGGCTACACCTTC
cdr3_aa: CASGPAGGRVYGYTF

v_call: TRBV7-9
d_call: -
j_call: TRBJ2-6
clone_size: -
cdr3_length: 13
cdr3_nt: TGTGCCAGCAGCGCCGGGGGGGCCAACGTCCTGACTTTC
cdr3_aa: CASSAGGANVLTF

v_call: TRBV6-1
d_call: -
j_call: TRBJ1-5
clone_size: -
cdr3_length: 13
cdr3_nt: TGTGCCAGCAGTGAAGACCGAGGTCAGCCCCAGCATTTT
cdr3_aa: CASSEDRGQPQHF

v_call: TRBV25-1
d_call: -
j_call: TRBJ1-3
clone_size: -
cdr3_length: 14
cdr3_nt: TGTGCCAGCAGTGGAACGGCCTCTGGAAACACCATATATTTT
cdr3_aa: CASSGTASGNTIYF

v_call: TRBV7-2
d_call: TRBD2
j_call: TRBJ2-1
clone_size: -
cdr3_length: 14
cdr3_nt: TGTGCCAGCAGCCTTCCGCGGGGGGCTGGTGAGCAGTTCTTC
cdr3_aa: CASSLPRGAGEQFF

v_call: TRBV6-5
d_call: -
j_call: TRBJ2-7
clone_size: few
cdr3_length: 11
cdr3_nt: TGTGCCAGCAGTCATCGGTACGAGCAGTACTTC
cdr3_aa: CASSHRYEQYF

v_call: TRBV7-9
d_call: TRBD2
j_call: TRBJ2-7
clone_size: few
cdr3_length: 15
cdr3_nt: TGTGCCAGCAGCACCCATAGCGGGAGGGCCTACGAGCAGTACTTC
cdr3_aa: CASSTHSGRAYEQYF

v_call: TRBV6-5
d_call: TRBD2
j_call: TRBJ2-5
clone_size: -
cdr3_length: 14
cdr3_nt: TGTGCCAGCAGTTACCAAGCGGGAGCAGAGACCCAGTACTTC
cdr3_aa: CASSYQAGAETQYF

v_call: TRBV6-5
d_call: -
j_call: TRBJ1-5
clone_size: -
cdr3_length: 12
cdr3_nt: TGTGCCAGCAACGATTTCAATCAGCCCCAGCATTTT
cdr3_aa: CASNDFNQPQHF

v_call: TRBV11-1
d_call: TRBD2
j_call: TRBJ2-3
clone_size: -
cdr3_length: 15
cdr3_nt: TGTGCCAGCAGCTTAATTAGCGGGGGCACAGATACGCAGTATTTT
cdr3_aa: CASSLISGGTDTQYF

v_call: TRBV9
d_call: TRBD2
j_call: TRBJ2-5
clone_size: few
cdr3_length: 17
cdr3_nt: TGTGCCAGCAGCGTAGGGGCCCGACTAGCGGGGGAAGAGACCCAGTACTTC
cdr3_aa: CASSVGARLAGEETQYF

v_call: TRBV5-6
d_call: -
j_call: TRBJ2-7
clone_size: -
cdr3_length: 14
cdr3_nt: TGTGCCAGCAGTACGGTGGGGGCCTCCTACGAGCAGTACTTC
cdr3_aa: CASSTVGASYEQYF